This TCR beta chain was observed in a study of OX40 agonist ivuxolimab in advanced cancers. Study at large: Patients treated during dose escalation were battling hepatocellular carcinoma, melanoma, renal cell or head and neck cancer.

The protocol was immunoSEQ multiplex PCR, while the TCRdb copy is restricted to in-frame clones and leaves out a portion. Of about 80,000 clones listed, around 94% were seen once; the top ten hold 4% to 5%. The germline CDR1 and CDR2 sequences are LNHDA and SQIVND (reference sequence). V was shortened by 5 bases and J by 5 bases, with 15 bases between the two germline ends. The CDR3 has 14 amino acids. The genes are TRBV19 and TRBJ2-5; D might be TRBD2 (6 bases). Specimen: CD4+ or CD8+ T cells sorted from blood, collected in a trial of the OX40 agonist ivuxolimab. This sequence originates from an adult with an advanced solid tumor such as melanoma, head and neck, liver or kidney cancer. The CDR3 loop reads CASSLGTRGETQYF. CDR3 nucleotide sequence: TGTGCCAGTAGTCTCGGGACTCGGGGGGAGACCCAGTACTTC.